This T cell receptor beta chain originates from a study of blood T cell repertoires in COVID-19. In assigning cohorts, the study relied on participant-reported clinical history. Germline V CDR1 and CDR2: SGHNT, YYREEE (reference sequence). V lost 2 bases and J lost 4, with 17 bases in between. The CDR3 sequence is 16 residues long. TCRdb's table, derived via immunoSEQ multiplex PCR, lists solely in-frame clones and lacks some. Here the sample spans a few hundred thousand clones, about 86% being singletons. The V and J genes are TRBV5-4 and TRBJ2-3, with D possibly TRBD2 on 7 matching bases. Material for sequencing was PBMCs or T cells enriched from blood (not recorded which). This clonotype originated in a man between 50 and 59 years old who had recovered from COVID-19. This CDR3 reads CASSFLGEGGPDTQYF. CDR3 bases: TGTGCCAGCAGCTTTCTGGGGGAGGGGGGGCCAGATACGCAGTATTTT. Filled out from reference TRBV5-4 and TRBJ2-3, the complete variable domain reads ETGVTQSPTHLIKTRGQQVTLRCSSQSGHNTVSWYQQALGQGPQFIFQYYREEENGRGNFPPRFSGLQFPNYSSELNVNALELDDSALYLCASSFLGEGGPDTQYFGPGTRLTVL.